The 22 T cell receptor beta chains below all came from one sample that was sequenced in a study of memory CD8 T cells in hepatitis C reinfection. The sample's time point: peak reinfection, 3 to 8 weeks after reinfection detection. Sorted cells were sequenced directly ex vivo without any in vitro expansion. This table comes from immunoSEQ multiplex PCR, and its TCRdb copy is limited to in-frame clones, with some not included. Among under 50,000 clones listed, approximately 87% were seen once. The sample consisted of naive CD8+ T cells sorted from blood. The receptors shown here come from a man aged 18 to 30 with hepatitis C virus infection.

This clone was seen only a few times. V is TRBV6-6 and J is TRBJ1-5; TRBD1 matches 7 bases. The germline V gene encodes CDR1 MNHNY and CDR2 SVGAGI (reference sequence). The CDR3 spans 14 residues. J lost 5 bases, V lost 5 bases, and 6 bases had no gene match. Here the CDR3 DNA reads TGTGCCAGCAGTGCGACAGGGAGGCATCAGCCCCAGCATTTT. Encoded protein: CASSATGRHQPQHF.

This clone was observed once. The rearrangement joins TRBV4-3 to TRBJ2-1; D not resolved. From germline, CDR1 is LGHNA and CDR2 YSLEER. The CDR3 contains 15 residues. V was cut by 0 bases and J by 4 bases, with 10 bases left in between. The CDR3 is CASSQDVAEYNEQFF. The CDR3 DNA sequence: TGCGCCAGCAGCCAAGATGTAGCAGAATACAATGAGCAGTTCTTC.

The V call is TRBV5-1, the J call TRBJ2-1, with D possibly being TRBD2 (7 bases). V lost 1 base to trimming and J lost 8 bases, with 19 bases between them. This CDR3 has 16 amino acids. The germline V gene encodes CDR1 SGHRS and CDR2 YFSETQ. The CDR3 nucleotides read TGCGCCAGCAGCTTGTGGGGGGGCCAAAGCGACCATGAGCAGTTCTTC. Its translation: CASSLWGGQSDHEQFF.

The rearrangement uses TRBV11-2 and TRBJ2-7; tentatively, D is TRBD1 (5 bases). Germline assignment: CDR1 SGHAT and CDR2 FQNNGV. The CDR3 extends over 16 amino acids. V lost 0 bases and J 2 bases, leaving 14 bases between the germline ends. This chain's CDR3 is CASSLDRERPAYEQYV. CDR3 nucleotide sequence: TGTGCCAGCAGCTTAGACAGGGAACGGCCCGCCTACGAGCAGTACGTC.

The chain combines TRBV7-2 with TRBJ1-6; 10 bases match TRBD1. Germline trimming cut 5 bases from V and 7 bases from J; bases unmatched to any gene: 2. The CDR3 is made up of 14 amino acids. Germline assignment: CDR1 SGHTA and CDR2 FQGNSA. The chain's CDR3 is CASSRTGGNSPLHF. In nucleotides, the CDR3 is TGTGCCAGCAGCCGGACAGGGGGGAATTCACCCCTCCACTTT.

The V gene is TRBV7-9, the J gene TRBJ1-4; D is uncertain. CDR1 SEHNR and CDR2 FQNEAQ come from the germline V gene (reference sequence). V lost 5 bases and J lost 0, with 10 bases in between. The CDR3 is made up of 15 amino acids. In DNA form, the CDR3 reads TGTGCCAGCAGCGTCCAGGAGGCAACTAATGAAAAACTGTTTTTT. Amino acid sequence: CASSVQEATNEKLFF. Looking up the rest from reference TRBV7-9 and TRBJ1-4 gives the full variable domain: DTGVSQNPRHKITKRGQNVTFRCDPISEHNRLYWYRQTLGQGPEFLTYFQNEAQLEKSRLLSDRFSAERPKGSFSTLEIQRTEQGDSAMYLCASSVQEATNEKLFFGSGTQLSVL.

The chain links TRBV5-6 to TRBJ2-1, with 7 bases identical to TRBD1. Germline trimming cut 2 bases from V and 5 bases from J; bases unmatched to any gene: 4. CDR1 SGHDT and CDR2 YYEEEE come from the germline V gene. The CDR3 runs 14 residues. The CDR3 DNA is TGTGCCAGCAGCTTCCTAGGGGGCCACAATGAGCAGTTCTTC. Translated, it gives CASSFLGGHNEQFF.

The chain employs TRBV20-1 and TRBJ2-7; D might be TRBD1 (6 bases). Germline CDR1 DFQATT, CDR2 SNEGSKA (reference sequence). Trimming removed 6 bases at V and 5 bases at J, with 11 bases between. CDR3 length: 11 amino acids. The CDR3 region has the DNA TGCAGTGCCATCAGGGGAAACGAGCAGTACTTC. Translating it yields CSAIRGNEQYF.

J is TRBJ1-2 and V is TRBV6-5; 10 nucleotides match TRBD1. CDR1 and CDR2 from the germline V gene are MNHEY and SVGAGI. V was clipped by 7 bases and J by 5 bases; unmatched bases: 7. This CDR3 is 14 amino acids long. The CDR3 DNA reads TGTGCCAGCATCAAACCGGGACAGGGGTATGGCTACACCTTC. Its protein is CASIKPGQGYGYTF.

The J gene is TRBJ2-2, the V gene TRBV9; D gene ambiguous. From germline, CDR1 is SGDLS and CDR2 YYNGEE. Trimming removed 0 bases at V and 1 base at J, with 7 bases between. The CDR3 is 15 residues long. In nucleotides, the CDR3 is TGTGCCAGCAGCGTAGGTACAGTGAACACCGGGGAGCTGTTTTTT. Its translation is CASSVGTVNTGELFF. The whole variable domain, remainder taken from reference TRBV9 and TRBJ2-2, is DSGVTQTPKHLITATGQRVTLRCSPRSGDLSVYWYQQSLDQGLQFLIQYYNGEERAKGNILERFSAQQFPDLHSELNLSSLELGDSALYFCASSVGTVNTGELFFGEGSRLTVL.

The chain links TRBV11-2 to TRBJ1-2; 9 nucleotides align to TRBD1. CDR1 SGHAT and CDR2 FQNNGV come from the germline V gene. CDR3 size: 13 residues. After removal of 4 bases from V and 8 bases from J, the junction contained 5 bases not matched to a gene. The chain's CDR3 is CASSSGTGSGYTF. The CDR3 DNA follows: TGTGCCAGCAGCTCCGGGACAGGGAGCGGCTACACCTTC.

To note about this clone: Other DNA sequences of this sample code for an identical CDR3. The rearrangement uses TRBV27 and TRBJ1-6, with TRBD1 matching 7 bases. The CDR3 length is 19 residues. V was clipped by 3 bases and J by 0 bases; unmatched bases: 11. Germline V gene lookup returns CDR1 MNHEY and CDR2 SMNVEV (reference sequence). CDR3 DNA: TGTGCCAGCAGTTTCACCTGGGACAGAATGGACTCCTATAATTCACCCCTCCACTTT. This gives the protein CASSFTWDRMDSYNSPLHF.

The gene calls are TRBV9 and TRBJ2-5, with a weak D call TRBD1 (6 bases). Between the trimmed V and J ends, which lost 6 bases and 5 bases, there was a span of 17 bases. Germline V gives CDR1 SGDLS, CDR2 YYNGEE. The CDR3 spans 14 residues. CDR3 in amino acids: CASTPGTRQETQYF. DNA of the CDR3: TGTGCCAGCACTCCGGGGACACGACAGGAGACCCAGTACTTC.

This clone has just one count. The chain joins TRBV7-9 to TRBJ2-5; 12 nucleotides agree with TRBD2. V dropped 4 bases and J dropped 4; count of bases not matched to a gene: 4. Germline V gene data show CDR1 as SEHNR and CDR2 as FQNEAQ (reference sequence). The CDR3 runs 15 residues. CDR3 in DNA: TGTGCCAGCAGCTGGTTACTAGCGGGGGGAGAGACCCAGTACTTC. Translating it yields CASSWLLAGGETQYF.

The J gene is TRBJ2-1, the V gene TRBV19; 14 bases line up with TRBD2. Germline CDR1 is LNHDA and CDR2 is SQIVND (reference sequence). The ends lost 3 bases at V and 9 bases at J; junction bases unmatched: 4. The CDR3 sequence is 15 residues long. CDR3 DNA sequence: TGTGCCAGTAGTATCTCGGGACTAGCGGGAGTTGAGCAGTTCTTC. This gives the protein CASSISGLAGVEQFF.

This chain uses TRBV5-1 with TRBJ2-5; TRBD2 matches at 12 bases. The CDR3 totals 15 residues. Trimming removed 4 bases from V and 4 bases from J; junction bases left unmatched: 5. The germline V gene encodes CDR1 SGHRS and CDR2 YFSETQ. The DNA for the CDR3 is TGCGCCAGCAGCACGGGGACTAGCGGGTTAGAGACCCAGTACTTC. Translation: CASSTGTSGLETQYF.

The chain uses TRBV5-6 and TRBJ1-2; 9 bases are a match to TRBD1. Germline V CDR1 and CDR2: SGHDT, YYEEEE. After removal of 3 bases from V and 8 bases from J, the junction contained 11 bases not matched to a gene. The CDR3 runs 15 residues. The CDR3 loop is CASSSDGTGLSGYTF. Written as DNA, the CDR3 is TGTGCCAGCAGCTCGGATGGGACAGGGCTGAGCGGCTACACCTTC.

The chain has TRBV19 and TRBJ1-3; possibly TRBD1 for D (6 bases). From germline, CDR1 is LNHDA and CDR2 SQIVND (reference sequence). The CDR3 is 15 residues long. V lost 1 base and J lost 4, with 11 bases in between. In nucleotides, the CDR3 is TGTGCCAGTAGTATAGCCCAGGGGAAGGGAAACACCATATATTTT. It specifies CASSIAQGKGNTIYF.

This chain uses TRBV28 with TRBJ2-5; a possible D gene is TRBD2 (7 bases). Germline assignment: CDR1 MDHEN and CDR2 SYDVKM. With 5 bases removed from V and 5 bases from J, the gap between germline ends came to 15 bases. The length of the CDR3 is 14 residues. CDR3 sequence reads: CASSGGGARETQYF. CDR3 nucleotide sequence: TGTGCCAGCAGTGGAGGGGGGGCGCGGGAGACCCAGTACTTC.

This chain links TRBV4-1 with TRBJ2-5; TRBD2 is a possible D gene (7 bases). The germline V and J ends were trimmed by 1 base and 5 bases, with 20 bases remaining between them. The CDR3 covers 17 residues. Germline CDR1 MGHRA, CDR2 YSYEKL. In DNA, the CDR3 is TGCGCCAGCAGCCAAGTAGGGGGGGGGAATTCAGGGGAGACCCAGTACTTC. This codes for CASSQVGGGNSGETQYF.

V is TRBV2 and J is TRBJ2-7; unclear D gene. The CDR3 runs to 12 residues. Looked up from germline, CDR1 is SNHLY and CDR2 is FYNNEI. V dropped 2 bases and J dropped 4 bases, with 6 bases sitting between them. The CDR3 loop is CASSENRYEQYV. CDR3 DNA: TGTGCCAGCAGTGAAAACAGATACGAGCAGTACGTC.

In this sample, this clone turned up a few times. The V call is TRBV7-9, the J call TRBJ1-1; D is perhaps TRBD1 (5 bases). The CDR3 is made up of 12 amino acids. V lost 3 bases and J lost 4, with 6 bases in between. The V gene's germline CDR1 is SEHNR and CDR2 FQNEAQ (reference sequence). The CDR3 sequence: CASSFQGTEAFF. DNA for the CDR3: TGTGCCAGCAGCTTCCAGGGCACTGAAGCTTTCTTT.